The 24 T cell receptor beta chains reported below all come from one sample, sequenced in a study of preoperative IRX-2 immunotherapy in early breast cancer. Treatment given: preoperative locoregional IRX-2 cytokine immunotherapy. Sequencing was performed with immunoSEQ multiplex PCR; in TCRdb, only in-frame clones are kept and a portion is missing. Here the sample spans about 38,000 clones, 65% to 90% being singletons. Sequenced here: lymph node tissue, sampled after IRX-2 immunotherapy. The receptor source for this set is a human donor with breast cancer.

This chain joins TRBV23-1 and TRBJ1-3, with a possible D match to TRBD1 (5 bases). TRBV23-1 is assigned to the ORF class and has an uncertain function. This CDR3 spans 13 amino acids. V was cut by 7 bases and J by 7 bases, with 14 bases left in between. In DNA, the CDR3 is TGCGCCAGCATGAACATGGGGGGGAACACCATATATTTT. This encodes CASMNMGGNTIYF.

This chain joins TRBV6-8 and TRBJ1-2, with D maybe TRBD1 (5 bases). CDR1 and CDR2 from the germline V gene are MNHGY and SAAAGT. The length of the CDR3 is 14 residues. V lost 5 bases, J lost 5 bases, and 15 bases lay in between. CDR3 region: CASSLRGGGYGYTF. CDR3 sequence (DNA): TGTGCCAGCAGTCTGAGGGGAGGAGGGTATGGCTACACCTTC.

This clone was observed a few times. At the DNA level, this CDR3 is encoded by other sequences in the same sample as well. The chain carries TRBV11-3 and TRBJ2-7, with TRBD2 matching 10 bases. In germline, CDR1 is SGHNT, CDR2 YENEEA. V lost 6 bases, J lost 2 bases, and 7 bases stayed unmatched. The CDR3 is 15 residues long. The CDR3 spells CASSLSGGPTYEQYF. The CDR3 DNA sequence: TGTGCCAGCAGTCTTAGCGGGGGGCCGACCTACGAGCAGTACTTC.

This chain joins TRBV5-1 and TRBJ2-2; the D gene is possibly TRBD2 (6 bases). Trimming took off 0 bases at V and 1 base at J, with 13 bases between the two ends. Germline V gene lookup returns CDR1 SGHRS and CDR2 YFSETQ. The CDR3 sequence is 17 residues long. The DNA of the CDR3 is TGCGCCAGCAGCTTGGCCGTCGGGGGAGTGAACACCGGGGAGCTGTTTTTT. Amino acids: CASSLAVGGVNTGELFF.

The chain combines TRBV14 with TRBJ2-3; no clear D. Trimming removed 5 bases at V and 3 bases at J, with 3 bases between. The length of the CDR3 is 11 residues. Germline V CDR1 and CDR2: SGHDN, FVKESK. The CDR3 spells CASSYTDTQYF. The CDR3 coding sequence is TGTGCCAGCAGCTATACAGATACGCAGTATTTT.

The chain is built from TRBV15 and TRBJ2-3; 7 bases are shared with TRBD1. With V trimmed by 1 base and J by 4 bases, 5 bases remained unmatched. CDR3 length: 15 residues. The germline CDR1 and CDR2 sequences are LNHNV and YYDKDF (reference sequence). CDR3 nucleotides: TGTGCCACCAGCAGAGTTGACAGGGCTGCAGATACGCAGTATTTT. Translating it yields CATSRVDRAADTQYF.

The rearrangement links TRBV6-8 to TRBJ1-5; 7 bases fit TRBD1. Unmatched junction bases numbered 4, after V lost 6 bases and J lost 2 bases. This CDR3 has 14 amino acids. CDR1 is MNHGY, CDR2 SAAAGT, per germline. CDR3 loop: CASRDTGGNQPQHF. The CDR3 nucleotides are TGTGCCAGCAGAGATACAGGGGGCAATCAGCCCCAGCATTTT.

The rearrangement joins TRBV2 to TRBJ1-1; D is unclear. CDR1 is SNHLY and CDR2 is FYNNEI in the germline V gene. CDR3 length: 15 amino acids. V lost 5 bases to trimming and J lost 4 bases, with 17 bases between them. For the CDR3, the DNA is TGTGCCAGCAGTACCTCCGCCCCTACTTCCACTGAAGCTTTCTTT. Its translation: CASSTSAPTSTEAFF.

This clone appeared a few times. The chain is built from TRBV19 and TRBJ2-6; 7 positions match TRBD1. CDR1 is LNHDA and CDR2 is SQIVND in the germline V gene (reference sequence). Trimming removed 8 bases from V and 4 bases from J; junction bases left unmatched: 11. The CDR3 is 16 amino acids. In DNA, the CDR3 is TGTGCCAGTGCCGGACAGGCGCTCGCAGGGGCCAACGTCCTGACTTTC. Protein product: CASAGQALAGANVLTF.

The chain joins TRBV23-1 to TRBJ1-2, with TRBD1 matching 7 bases. Being an ORF, TRBV23-1 has a function that is uncertain. V lost 8 bases, J lost 2 bases, and 5 bases stayed unmatched. This CDR3 contains 13 residues. CDR3 sequence (DNA): TGCGCCAGCGGGGAGGGACAGAACTATGGCTACACCTTC. Its protein is CASGEGQNYGYTF.

The V call is TRBV23-1, the J call TRBJ1-2; a possible D gene is TRBD1 (6 bases). TRBV23-1 is placed among ORFs of uncertain function. The V gene lost 6 bases and the J gene lost 8 bases, with 22 bases spanning the gap. This CDR3 contains 15 residues. CDR3 protein: CASSQDRQGLIGYTF. In DNA, the CDR3 is TGCGCCAGCAGCCAAGACAGGCAGGGATTGATAGGCTACACCTTC.

The chain combines TRBV7-1 with TRBJ1-5; the match to TRBD1 covers 7 bases. TRBV7-1 is an open reading frame whose function is uncertain. V gave up 5 bases and J gave up 7 bases; unmatched junction bases: 5. This CDR3 has 13 amino acids. The CDR3 loop is CASSLQGRQPQHF. In nucleotides, the CDR3 is TGTGCCAGCAGCCTACAGGGGAGGCAGCCCCAGCATTTT.

In this sample, this clone turned up a few times. V gene TRBV19 combines with J gene TRBJ2-5; D is possibly TRBD1 (6 bases). The germline V gene has CDR1 LNHDA and CDR2 SQIVND (reference sequence). This CDR3 is 15 amino acids long. Trimming cost V 4 bases and J 3 bases, with 15 bases left between them. The CDR3, as DNA: TGTGCCAGTAGTAGCAGGGGATACAACGAAGAGACCCAGTACTTC. It is translated as CASSSRGYNEETQYF.

CDR3 nucleotide sequence: TGTGCCAGCAGTTACTCGGGGGACCTATACAATGAGCAGTTCTTC. It encodes CASSYSGDLYNEQFF. The rearrangement links TRBV6-8 to TRBJ2-1; TRBD1 or TRBD2 may be the D gene (5 bases each). With 0 bases removed from V and 4 bases from J, the gap between germline ends came to 10 bases. The CDR3 length is 15 residues. CDR1 is MNHGY and CDR2 is SAAAGT in the germline V gene.

The CDR3 spells CASSLPTLDPGRTPLHF. The CDR3 DNA reads TGTGCCAGCAGTTTACCAACCTTGGACCCGGGAAGAACACCCCTCCACTTT. This chain links TRBV28 with TRBJ1-6, with unresolved D. The CDR3 sequence is 17 residues long. Trimming left V 2 bases short and J 11 bases short, with 22 bases between. The V gene's germline CDR1 is MDHEN and CDR2 SYDVKM.

J is TRBJ1-1 and V is TRBV4-1, with TRBD1 as a possible D gene (5 bases). The CDR3 is 15 amino acids. V dropped 0 bases and J dropped 6 bases, with 14 bases sitting between them. Germline V gives CDR1 MGHRA, CDR2 YSYEKL. The CDR3 loop reads CASSQDRPGRAEAFF. The CDR3 region has the DNA TGCGCCAGCAGCCAAGATCGGCCGGGGCGCGCTGAAGCTTTCTTT.

The V call is TRBV5-1, the J call TRBJ2-7; TRBD2 aligns across 7 bases. Germline CDR1 SGHRS, CDR2 YFSETQ. Trimming at V came to 5 bases and at J to 7 bases, leaving 12 bases not matched to a gene. This CDR3 has 14 residues. For the CDR3, the DNA is TGCGCCAGCAGTACAACGGGGGGTGGTAGGGAGCAGTACTTC. This gives the protein CASSTTGGGREQYF.

The chain links TRBV1 to TRBJ2-7; the listed D gene, TRBD1, was not tested against the DNA. TRBV1 represents a pseudogene. This CDR3 contains 16 residues. CDR3 sequence reads: CASSQESGGTSYEQYF. Here the CDR3 DNA reads TGCGCCAGCAGCCAAGAGTCTGGGGGCACCTCCTACGAGCAGTACTTC.

This clone occurred once. The V and J genes are TRBV5-1 and TRBJ1-6; TRBD1 is a possible D gene (5 bases). This CDR3 is 15 amino acids long. Germline CDR1 is SGHRS and CDR2 is YFSETQ. Trimming removed 3 bases at V and 8 bases at J, with 15 bases between. The DNA for the CDR3 is TGCGCCAGCAGCTCCCCGGTACAGGAATATTCACCCCTCCACTTT. The encoded protein is CASSSPVQEYSPLHF.

The sample holds a few counts of this clone. One end of the junction is discordant with germline, which a read error may explain. The chain employs TRBV6-8 and TRBJ1-5; 7 bases fit TRBD1. The CDR3 extends over 14 amino acids. CDR1 and CDR2 (germline): MNHGY, SAAAGT. DNA of the CDR3: TGTGCCATCAGTGCCGACAGGGATTCTCAGCCCCAGCATTTT. Protein product: CAISADRDSQPQHF.

J is TRBJ2-7 and V is TRBV1. TRBV1 is recorded as a pseudogene. The CDR3 covers 15 residues. As DNA, the CDR3 is TGCGCCAGCAGCCAGGCCGGGACGGGGTTTTTGGAGCAGTACTTC. Protein: CASSQAGTGFLEQYF.

This sequence joins TRBV5-1 and TRBJ2-7; 9 nucleotides agree with TRBD1. Germline V gives CDR1 SGHRS, CDR2 YFSETQ. V was pared by 0 bases and J by 1 base, with 2 bases of the junction left unmatched. The CDR3 contains 15 residues. CDR3 nucleotide sequence: TGCGCCAGCAGCTTGGAAGGGACAGGGTCCTACGAGCAGTACTTC. Amino acid sequence: CASSLEGTGSYEQYF.

The chain is built from TRBV19 and TRBJ2-1; 11 nucleotides line up with TRBD1. Germline V gives CDR1 LNHDA, CDR2 SQIVND (reference sequence). CDR3 length: 15 amino acids. After removal of 5 bases from V and 4 bases from J, the junction contained 4 bases not matched to a gene. The CDR3 is CASSGRDRGYNEQFF. CDR3 nucleotides: TGTGCCAGTAGTGGCCGGGACAGGGGGTACAATGAGCAGTTCTTC.

This chain joins TRBV30 and TRBJ1-4; D is unresolved. The V end lost 2 bases, the J end lost 14 bases, and 12 bases lay between the germline ends. Germline loops: CDR1 GTSNPN, CDR2 SVGIG (reference sequence). The CDR3 is 11 amino acids. DNA for the CDR3: TGTGCCTGGAGTATTGGGCCCTGGCTGTTTTTT. This gives the protein CAWSIGPWLFF.